Listed below are T cell receptor beta chains from one sample, sequenced in a study of tumor-infiltrating lymphocytes in localized non-small cell lung cancer. Profiled with immunoSEQ multiplex PCR; TCRdb holds only in-frame clones, not every one. Of over 2,500 clones detected, about 47% appear once; the ten largest clones hold roughly a fifth. The material sequenced was uninvolved lung tissue not adjacent to the tumor. The receptors derive from a human donor with non-small cell lung cancer. Each CDR3 is given without its conserved first and last residue.

v_gene: TRBV14; j_gene: TRBJ2-5; CDR3aa: ASSIAPQETQY
v_gene: TRBV30; j_gene: TRBJ2-5; CDR3aa: AWIGREETQY
v_gene: TRBV6-5; j_gene: TRBJ1-1; CDR3aa: ASSYSPSQLEAF
v_gene: TRBV19; j_gene: TRBJ1-1; CDR3aa: ASSDRGNTEAF
v_gene: TRBV6-5; j_gene: TRBJ2-7; CDR3aa: ASSLLPSSRDEQY
v_gene: TRBV29-1; j_gene: TRBJ1-2; CDR3aa: SVEGVVRDYGYT
v_gene: TRBV14; j_gene: TRBJ1-2; CDR3aa: ASRHGHLNPPNYGYT
v_gene: TRBV4-1; j_gene: TRBJ2-3; CDR3aa: ASSQAGQGLDTQY
v_gene: TRBV2; j_gene: TRBJ2-3; CDR3aa: ASSETGPRGNTA
v_gene: TRBV7-2; j_gene: TRBJ2-7; CDR3aa: ASSRSSGSSYEQY
v_gene: TRBV14; j_gene: TRBJ2-7; CDR3aa: ASSQRLSEQY
v_gene: TRBV6-5; j_gene: TRBJ1-2; CDR3aa: ASSFGQERGYT
v_gene: TRBV28; j_gene: TRBJ1-4; CDR3aa: ASSGGTVYEKLF
v_gene: TRBV5-4; j_gene: TRBJ1-2; CDR3aa: ASSLGGGGYT
v_gene: TRBV9; j_gene: TRBJ2-3; CDR3aa: ASSVTGTGLDTQY
v_gene: TRBV7-2; j_gene: TRBJ2-1; CDR3aa: ASSLAAYNEQF
v_gene: TRBV19; j_gene: TRBJ1-1; CDR3aa: ASRAVNTEAF
v_gene: TRBV2; j_gene: TRBJ1-6; CDR3aa: ASSDGYAHSPLH
v_gene: TRBV29-1; j_gene: TRBJ1-1; CDR3aa: SVDRNTEAF
v_gene: TRBV28; j_gene: TRBJ1-5; CDR3aa: ATLGDQGFAMTQH